These 12 T cell receptor beta chains originate from one sample sequenced in a study of shared clonotypes between healthy human individuals. Using immunoSEQ multiplex PCR, the repertoire was profiled, and TCRdb retains in-frame clones only, with some absent. The repertoire holds approximately 320,000 clones, around 74% seen once, with 10% in the top ten. What was sequenced was memory CD4+ T cells sorted from blood. Described subset: CD45RA-negative fraction. These receptors all come from a man aged 25-45 years in good health.

This chain uses TRBV5-1 with TRBJ2-6; a possible D gene is TRBD2 (6 bases). Germline V gives CDR1 SGHRS, CDR2 YFSETQ. The CDR3 is made up of 17 amino acids. V lost 0 bases, J lost 2 bases, and 12 bases lay in between. As DNA, the CDR3 is TGCGCCAGCAGCTTGGTATCCGGGAGCGCTGGGGCCAACGTCCTGACTTTC. Protein sequence: CASSLVSGSAGANVLTF.

This chain uses TRBV30 with TRBJ2-3; D possibly corresponds to TRBD1 (5 bases). Trimming shortened V by 3 bases and J by 0 bases, and 13 bases separated the two germline ends. The CDR3 totals 15 residues. Germline V lookup: CDR1 GTSNPN, CDR2 SVGIG (reference sequence). CDR3: CAWSQWGSSTDTQYF. For the CDR3, the DNA is TGTGCCTGGAGCCAGTGGGGCAGCAGCACAGATACGCAGTATTTT.

The V gene is TRBV28, the J gene TRBJ1-4; no reliable D call. Trimming left V 4 bases short and J 4 bases short, with 19 bases between. The CDR3 runs 17 residues. Germline V gene lookup returns CDR1 MDHEN and CDR2 SYDVKM. The CDR3 loop reads CASSSYATSQINEKLFF. CDR3 in DNA: TGTGCCAGCAGTTCATATGCGACAAGTCAGATTAATGAAAAACTGTTTTTT.

This clone was counted a few times. V gene TRBV7-2 combines with J gene TRBJ2-2; possible D gene TRBD1, 5 bases. This CDR3 is 15 amino acids long. CDR1 is SGHTA and CDR2 is FQGNSA in the germline V gene. Deletions cut 4 bases from V and 3 bases from J, with 12 bases between. CDR3 amino acids: CASSSGWGHTGELFF. The DNA for the CDR3 is TGTGCCAGCAGCTCAGGGTGGGGTCACACCGGGGAGCTGTTTTTT.

V is TRBV28 and J is TRBJ2-7, with D perhaps TRBD1 or TRBD2 (6 bases each). V gave up 8 bases and J gave up 4 bases, with 21 bases separating them. CDR1 and CDR2 (germline): MDHEN, SYDVKM. CDR3 length equals 15 residues. The CDR3 DNA reads TGTGCCAGCGGACTAACAGGGCCCGCTTTGTACGAGCAGTACTTC. Translated: CASGLTGPALYEQYF.

The chain combines TRBV21-1 with TRBJ2-7; the tabulated D call, TRBD2, remains unverified against the DNA. TRBV21-1 is flagged as a pseudogene. CDR3 length: 15 amino acids. Written as DNA, the CDR3 is TGTGCCAGCAGCTCCGGACTAGCGGGAGTTGGTGAGCAGTACTTC. Its translation: CASSSGLAGVGEQYF.

CDR3 amino acids: CASSRGPGEPQHF. For the CDR3, the DNA is TGTGCCAGCTCACGAGGGCCCGGGGAGCCCCAGCATTTT. This chain joins TRBV18 and TRBJ1-5; D not certain. This CDR3 comprises 13 residues. V was trimmed by 4 bases and J by 8 bases, leaving 12 bases between them. The V gene's germline CDR1 is KGHSH and CDR2 LQKENI.

The V call is TRBV19, the J call TRBJ1-1; tentatively, D is TRBD1 (6 bases). The germline V and J ends were trimmed by 6 bases and 0 bases, with 17 bases remaining between them. The CDR3 totals 16 residues. In germline, CDR1 is LNHDA, CDR2 SQIVND (reference sequence). CDR3 in amino acids: CASRRQEMRMNTEAFF. CDR3 nucleotide sequence: TGTGCCAGTAGGCGACAGGAGATGCGGATGAACACTGAAGCTTTCTTT.

The chain is built from TRBV6-5 and TRBJ1-5; 9 bases fit TRBD1. Trimming removed 6 bases from V and 3 bases from J; junction bases left unmatched: 3. Germline lookup yields CDR1 MNHEY and CDR2 SVGAGI. The CDR3 runs to 14 residues. The CDR3 reads CASRHRGHNQPQHF. CDR3 nucleotides: TGTGCCAGCAGGCACAGGGGGCACAATCAGCCCCAGCATTTT.

This clone was seen just once. The chain uses TRBV5-4 and TRBJ2-5, with D unclear. Germline V gives CDR1 SGHNT, CDR2 YYREEE (reference sequence). Trimming removed 6 bases from V and 7 bases from J, with 19 bases in between. The CDR3 covers 14 residues. The CDR3, as DNA: TGTGCCAGCACCTCCCAAGCGACCACGGGGACCCAGTACTTC. Its protein is CASTSQATTGTQYF.

V gene TRBV6-1 combines with J gene TRBJ2-2; D is unclear. The CDR3 covers 14 residues. V gave up 4 bases and J gave up 1 base, with 7 bases separating them. Germline loops: CDR1 MNHNS, CDR2 SASEGT. This CDR3 is CASSVLGNTGELFF. The CDR3 nucleotides read TGTGCCAGCAGTGTTTTGGGGAACACCGGGGAGCTGTTTTTT.

This chain uses TRBV29-1 with TRBJ1-2; the match to TRBD1 covers 11 bases. CDR3 length: 12 residues. V trimming: 8 bases; J trimming: 8 bases; junction bases outside the gene matches: 7. Germline V gene data show CDR1 as SQVTM and CDR2 as ANQGSEA. CDR3 sequence (DNA): TGCAGCTTCGGGACAGGGGGAGGGGGCTACACCTTC. It is translated as CSFGTGGGGYTF. Filled out from reference TRBV29-1 and TRBJ1-2, the complete variable domain reads SAVISQKPSRDICQRGTSLTIQCQVDSQVTMMFWYRQQPGQSLTLIATANQGSEATYESGFVIDKFPISRPNLTFSTLTVSNMSPEDSSIYLCSFGTGGGGYTFGSGTRLTVV.